This T cell receptor (beta chain) was recorded in a study of T cells in Graves' hyperthyroidism and ophthalmopathy. Amplification targeted TCR beta CDR3 regions from RNA transcripts. HTBI primers drove first-round RT-PCR of the TCR CDR3. In TCRdb, the multiplex PCR reads were re-called with MiXCR into one record per CDR3 protein. The sample has over 45,000 distinct CDR3 sequences, approximately 50% seen once; the top ten hold around 32%. The sample comprised peripheral blood or thyroid tissue (not recorded which). This clonotype was sampled from a woman between 50 and 59 years old with Graves' hyperthyroidism.

CDR3 region: CATSREPQNYGYTF. In DNA form, the CDR3 reads TGTGCCACCAGCAGAGAACCACAAAACTATGGCTACACCTTC. V gene TRBV15 combines with J gene TRBJ1-2; D remains ambiguous. This CDR3 region has 14 residues. Germline CDR1 and CDR2: LNHNV and YYDKDF (reference sequence). V lost 0 bases and J lost 2, with 7 bases in between.